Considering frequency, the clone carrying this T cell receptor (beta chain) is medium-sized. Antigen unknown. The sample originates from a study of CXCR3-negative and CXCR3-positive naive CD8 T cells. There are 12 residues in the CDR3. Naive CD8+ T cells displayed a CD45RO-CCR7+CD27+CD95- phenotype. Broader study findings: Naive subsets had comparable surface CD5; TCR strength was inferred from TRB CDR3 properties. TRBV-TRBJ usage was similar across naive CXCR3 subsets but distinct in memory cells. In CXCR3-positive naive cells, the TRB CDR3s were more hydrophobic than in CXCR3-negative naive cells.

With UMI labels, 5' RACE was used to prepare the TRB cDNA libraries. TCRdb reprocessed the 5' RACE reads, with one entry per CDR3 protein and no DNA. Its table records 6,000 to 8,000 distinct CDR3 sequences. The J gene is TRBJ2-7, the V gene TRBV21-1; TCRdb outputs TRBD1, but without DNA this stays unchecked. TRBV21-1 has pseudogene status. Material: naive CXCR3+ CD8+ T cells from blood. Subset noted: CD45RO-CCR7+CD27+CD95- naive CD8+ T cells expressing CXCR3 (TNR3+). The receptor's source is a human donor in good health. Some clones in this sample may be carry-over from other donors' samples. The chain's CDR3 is CAGPRDWDEQYF.